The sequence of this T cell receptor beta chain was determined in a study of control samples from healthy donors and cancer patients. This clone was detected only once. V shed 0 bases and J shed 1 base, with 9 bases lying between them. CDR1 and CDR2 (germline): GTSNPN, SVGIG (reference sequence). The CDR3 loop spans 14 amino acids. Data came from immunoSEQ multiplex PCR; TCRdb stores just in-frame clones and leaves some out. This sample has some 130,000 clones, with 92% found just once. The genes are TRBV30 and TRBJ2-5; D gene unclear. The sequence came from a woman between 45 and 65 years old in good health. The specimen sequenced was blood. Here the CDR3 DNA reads TGTGCCTGGAGTGTACCTAGTTTCCAAGAGACCCAGTACTTC. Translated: CAWSVPSFQETQYF.